These 27 T cell receptor beta chains came from one sample sequenced in a study of cytomegalovirus exposure and HLA in healthy donors. The PCR made use of 60 Vbeta and 13 Jbeta primers. Method: immunoSEQ multiplex PCR; TCRdb's copy keeps in-frame clones and lacks some. The sample yields 160,000 or so clones, roughly 79% seen once. Sample: PBMCs. The receptor set was obtained from a man between 40 and 49 years old in good health and CMV-seropositive.

As concerns this clone: One end of the junction does not line up with germline, which may come from a read error. The CDR3 DNA reads as TGTGCTAGCAGCGAACTAGCGGGAGCCGGCGGGGAGCTGTTTTTT. As protein: CASSELAGAGGELFF. The rearrangement links TRBV7-7 to TRBJ2-2, with 11 positions matching TRBD2. The CDR3 spans 15 residues. Germline-derived CDR1 and CDR2 are SSHAT and FNYEAQ (reference sequence).

This clone has a single count. The chain recombines TRBV6-1 with TRBJ1-5; perhaps TRBD1 as D (5 bases). Per germline, CDR1 MNHNS and CDR2 SASEGT. This CDR3 is 15 amino acids long. The V gene lost 0 bases and the J gene lost 2 bases, with 8 bases spanning the gap. The CDR3 loop is CASSEAVGGNQPQHF. The CDR3 nucleotides read TGTGCCAGCAGTGAAGCGGTAGGGGGCAATCAGCCCCAGCATTTT.

The chain joins TRBV9 to TRBJ1-2; D is undetermined. CDR3 length: 15 residues. The V gene lost 0 bases and the J gene lost 0 bases, with 9 bases spanning the gap. The germline CDR1 and CDR2 sequences are SGDLS and YYNGEE. The CDR3 DNA reads as TGTGCCAGCAGCGTAGAAACAGTTTCTAACTATGGCTACACCTTC. It yields the protein CASSVETVSNYGYTF.

This clone appeared once. CDR3 DNA: TGTGCCAGCAGTGAGGGACAGGGGGCAGATACGCAGTATTTT. This translates into CASSEGQGADTQYF. The chain is built from TRBV6-4 and TRBJ2-3; 11 bases are a match to TRBD1. CDR1 is MRHNA and CDR2 is SNTAGT in the germline V gene. V gave up 3 bases and J gave up 4 bases; unmatched junction bases: 0. This CDR3 region has 14 residues.

The rearrangement uses TRBV6-1 and TRBJ1-5, with unresolved D. V was shortened by 4 bases and J by 11 bases, with 15 bases between the two germline ends. The CDR3 loop spans 13 amino acids. Germline values: CDR1 MNHNS, CDR2 SASEGT. The CDR3 reads CASSATYQSAQHF. The CDR3 DNA reads as TGTGCCAGCAGTGCGACATATCAATCAGCCCAGCATTTT.

This clone was found a few times. The chain links TRBV5-1 to TRBJ2-3, with D possibly TRBD2 on 5 matching bases. Germline assignment: CDR1 SGHRS and CDR2 YFSETQ. The CDR3 is 14 amino acids. V was trimmed by 3 bases and J by 0 bases, leaving 8 bases between them. CDR3 loop: CASSSGSSTDTQYF. CDR3 coding DNA: TGCGCCAGCAGCTCGGGGAGTAGCACAGATACGCAGTATTTT.

This clone showed up just a few times. The rearrangement joins TRBV18 to TRBJ1-5; D gene ambiguous. Trimming took 2 bases from V and 2 from J, leaving 10 bases between them. The CDR3 covers 15 residues. Germline V lookup: CDR1 KGHSH, CDR2 LQKENI. CDR3: CASSPYPTGNQPQHF. CDR3 sequence (DNA): TGTGCCAGCTCACCATACCCAACAGGCAATCAGCCCCAGCATTTT.

A note on this clone: One junction end does not reproduce the germline sequence, and a read error may be involved. This CDR3 reads CASSFQGEETQYF. CDR3 in DNA: TGTGCTAGCAGCTTCCAGGGGGAGGAGACCCAGTACTTC. This chain joins TRBV7-7 and TRBJ2-5; 7 positions match TRBD1. Germline V lookup: CDR1 SSHAT, CDR2 FNYEAQ (reference sequence). The CDR3 is 13 amino acids. Filled out from reference TRBV7-7 and TRBJ2-5, the complete variable domain reads GAGVSQSPRYKVTKRGQDVTLRCDPISSHATLYWYQQALGQGPEFLTYFNYEAQPDKSGLPSDRFSAERPEGSISTLTIQRTEQRDSAMYRCASSFQGEETQYFGPGTRLLVL.

V and J are TRBV9 and TRBJ2-4; 8 nucleotides match TRBD2. The germline gives CDR1 SGDLS, CDR2 YYNGEE. Trimming at V came to 2 bases and at J to 3 bases, leaving 13 bases not matched to a gene. The CDR3 consists of 18 residues. In DNA form, the CDR3 reads TGTGCCAGCAGCGTTCTTTTAACGGGAGGGCCGGTCAAAAACATTCAGTACTTC. Amino acids: CASSVLLTGGPVKNIQYF.

The chain links TRBV2 to TRBJ2-5; TRBD2 might be the D (6 bases). The better agreement between TRBJ2-7 and the DNA end casts doubt on the J call. This CDR3 comprises 15 residues. The germline gives CDR1 SNHLY, CDR2 FYNNEI. The CDR3 DNA follows: TGTGCCAGCAGTGAAAGTCCGGGGGTAGCGTCCGAGCAGTACTTC. Protein: CASSESPGVASEQYF.

This clone has just a few counts. The rearrangement joins TRBV5-4 to TRBJ2-3, with D possibly being TRBD2 (6 bases). Germline V gene sequence: CDR1 SGHNT, CDR2 YYREEE (reference sequence). The CDR3 runs to 16 residues. Trimming removed 0 bases from V and 2 bases from J, with 13 bases in between. The CDR3, as DNA: TGTGCCAGCAGCTTGGTAGTGGGAGGAACCACAGATACGCAGTATTTT. This codes for CASSLVVGGTTDTQYF. Full variable domain (rest looked up from reference TRBV5-4 and TRBJ2-3): ETGVTQSPTHLIKTRGQQVTLRCSSQSGHNTVSWYQQALGQGPQFIFQYYREEENGRGNFPPRFSGLQFPNYSSELNVNALELDDSALYLCASSLVVGGTTDTQYFGPGTRLTVL.

The chain is built from TRBV15 and TRBJ2-7; 10 nucleotides line up with TRBD2. CDR3 length: 15 residues. CDR1 is LNHNV, CDR2 YYDKDF, per germline (reference sequence). V shed 3 bases, J shed 5 bases, and the junction held 7 bases outside the gene matches. The CDR3 here is CATSSPGTSAHEQYF. The CDR3 nucleotides read TGTGCCACCAGCAGCCCCGGGACTAGCGCCCACGAGCAGTACTTC.

V and J are TRBV6-1 and TRBJ2-7; D is unresolved. Germline V CDR1 and CDR2: MNHNS, SASEGT. This CDR3 contains 12 residues. The V end lost 7 bases, the J end lost 1 base, and 8 bases lay between the germline ends. CDR3 amino acids: CASKTVSYEQYF. The CDR3 nucleotides are TGTGCCAGCAAGACTGTTTCCTACGAGCAGTACTTC.

The rearrangement links TRBV11-2 to TRBJ2-5; D is uncertain. CDR1 and CDR2 (germline): SGHAT, FQNNGV. The V end lost 2 bases, the J end lost 5 bases, and 9 bases lay between the germline ends. This CDR3 has 13 amino acids. CDR3 DNA: TGTGCCAGCAGCTTATCTGTCCAGGAGACCCAGTACTTC. Its translation is CASSLSVQETQYF.

This clone has a single count. At one of its ends the junction is not consistent with the germline gene, which may arise from a read error. Other DNA sequences in this specimen translate into the identical CDR3. CDR3 in amino acids: CATKQDYSNQPQHF. CDR3 bases: TGTGCCACAAAACAGGATTATAGCAATCAGCCCCAGCACTTT. The chain uses TRBV10-3 and TRBJ1-5, with D perhaps matching TRBD1 (5 bases). This CDR3 region has 14 residues. Germline loops: CDR1 ENHRY, CDR2 SYGVKD.

The gene calls are TRBV9 and TRBJ2-2, with TRBD1 matching 10 bases. This CDR3 is built from 15 residues. V was pared by 0 bases and J by 8 bases, with 4 bases of the junction left unmatched. Per germline, CDR1 SGDLS and CDR2 YYNGEE. The CDR3 loop reads CASSVGDRGAGELFF. CDR3 sequence (DNA): TGTGCCAGCAGCGTAGGGGACAGGGGAGCAGGGGAGCTGTTTTTT.

The chain is built from TRBV11-2 and TRBJ2-1; maybe TRBD2 (5 bases). The CDR3 loop spans 12 amino acids. Trimming took off 4 bases at V and 5 bases at J, with 6 bases between the two ends. Germline CDR1 and CDR2: SGHAT and FQNNGV. In nucleotides, the CDR3 is TGTGCCAGCAGCTCCGGGGACAATGAGCAGTTCTTC. Translation gives CASSSGDNEQFF.

The J gene is TRBJ1-4, the V gene TRBV14, with D possibly matching TRBD1 (6 bases). The CDR3 runs 15 residues. Trimming removed 4 bases at V and 8 bases at J, with 17 bases between. The germline V gene has CDR1 SGHDN and CDR2 FVKESK. CDR3 amino acids: CASSRPAGGREKLFF. In nucleotides, the CDR3 is TGTGCCAGCAGCCGCCCCGCGGGGGGGCGCGAAAAACTGTTTTTT.

This clone was counted a single time. The junction shows a germline mismatch at one end, possibly a read error. The chain recombines TRBV6-5 with TRBJ2-4; D is perhaps TRBD1 (6 bases). The CDR3 runs to 15 residues. Germline-derived CDR1 and CDR2 are MNHEY and SVGAGI. This CDR3 reads CASSPGGATKNSQYF. In DNA, the CDR3 is TGTGCCAGCAGCCCTGGGGGCGCGACCAAAAACAGTCAGTACTTC.

The chain joins TRBV6-5 to TRBJ2-3; the match to TRBD1 covers 9 bases. J was trimmed by 6 bases and V by 6 bases; bases with no gene match: 4. CDR3 size: 13 residues. Germline CDR1 MNHEY, CDR2 SVGAGI. The DNA of the CDR3 is TGTGCCAGCAGGGGACAGGGCCCGGATACGCAGTATTTT. Protein product: CASRGQGPDTQYF.

The chain combines TRBV6-1 with TRBJ2-7, with TRBD2 identical over 9 bases. The CDR3 has 17 amino acids. The junction had 10 bases not matched to a gene; V was cut back by 2 bases and J by 2 bases. Germline V gene lookup returns CDR1 MNHNS and CDR2 SASEGT. The DNA of the CDR3 is TGTGCCAGCAGTGAACGGGCTAGCGGGGAGACGGCCTACGAGCAGTACTTC. It is translated as CASSERASGETAYEQYF.

This clone was counted between two and nine times. The gene calls are TRBV5-1 and TRBJ2-3, with TRBD2 as a possible D gene (5 bases). This CDR3 region has 13 residues. Trimming removed 2 bases from V and 3 bases from J, with 7 bases in between. The germline gives CDR1 SGHRS, CDR2 YFSETQ. The CDR3 here is CASSFTGTDTQYF. The CDR3 DNA reads TGCGCCAGCAGCTTTACGGGGACAGATACGCAGTATTTT.

The V call is TRBV28, the J call TRBJ1-2; D may be TRBD1 (5 bases). This CDR3 contains 12 residues. V was clipped by 5 bases and J by 8 bases, with 12 bases between them. Per the germline V gene, CDR1 is MDHEN and CDR2 is SYDVKM. The CDR3 DNA is TGTGCCAGCAGTCCCGGGGGTGAGGGCTACACCTTC. Translation gives CASSPGGEGYTF.

The chain recombines TRBV28 with TRBJ2-1; 13 bases map to TRBD2. This CDR3 is 15 amino acids long. From germline, CDR1 is MDHEN and CDR2 SYDVKM. After removal of 10 bases from V and 5 bases from J, the junction contained 8 bases not matched to a gene. CDR3 region: CAITSGRAGNNEQFF. Here the CDR3 DNA reads TGTGCCATTACTAGCGGGAGGGCCGGAAACAATGAGCAGTTCTTC.

A few counts support this clone. This chain connects TRBV19 to TRBJ1-4, with TRBD1 as a possible D gene (6 bases). Between the trimmed V and J ends, which lost 5 bases and 12 bases, there was a span of 13 bases. Germline V gene lookup returns CDR1 LNHDA and CDR2 SQIVND (reference sequence). The CDR3 consists of 12 residues. This CDR3 reads CASSPPGGELFF. CDR3 DNA: TGTGCCAGTAGTCCCCCGGGGGGCGAACTGTTTTTT.

CDR3: CASSSTGNLNEQYF. CDR3 nucleotide sequence: TGTGCCAGCAGCTCGACAGGGAATCTCAACGAGCAGTACTTC. This chain joins TRBV7-6 and TRBJ2-7; 7 nucleotides agree with TRBD1. Germline values: CDR1 SGHVS, CDR2 FNYEAQ. This CDR3 is 14 amino acids long. The junction had 8 bases not matched to a gene; V was cut back by 4 bases and J by 5 bases.

About this clone: This specimen includes other DNA sequences encoding the same CDR3. The CDR3 nucleotides read TGTGCTAGTGGTCTGGGGACAGGGTATAATGAGCAGTTCTTC. Translated, it gives CASGLGTGYNEQFF. V usage is TRBV12-5 and J usage is TRBJ2-1, with 9 bases fitting TRBD1. The length of the CDR3 is 14 residues. Germline lookup yields CDR1 LGHNT and CDR2 FRNRAP. V dropped 5 bases and J dropped 7; count of bases not matched to a gene: 6.